The present entry profiles one TCR beta chain with its context. Antigen specificity is unknown. This CDR3 has 14 residues. V was clipped by 1 base and J by 2 bases, with 7 bases between them. The germline CDR1 and CDR2 sequences are SGHVS and FQNEAQ. This sample is drawn from a study of blood T cells in healthy people across ages. The study, taken as a whole, reports: In the absence of known donor CMV status, changes in expanded clonotypes were possibly confounded.

Through a sample-barcoded 5' primer and a J-beta primer mix, a second PCR was run for roughly 6 to 12 cycles. MiXCR, applied by TCRdb to the 5' RACE reads, yields one record per CDR3 protein. The sample lists 600,000 to 900,000 distinct CDR3 sequences; 20% to 30% were seen once. The sample also formed part of further work on T cells of mothers and their children.

The gene calls are TRBV7-8 and TRBJ2-3; TRBD1 might be the D (5 bases). The TCR sequence derives from a boy between 10 and 17 years old in good health. The sequenced material came from blood. The CDR3 here is CASSLGGLTDTQYF. In DNA, the CDR3 is TGTGCCAGCAGCTTAGGGGGCCTCACAGATACGCAGTATTTT.